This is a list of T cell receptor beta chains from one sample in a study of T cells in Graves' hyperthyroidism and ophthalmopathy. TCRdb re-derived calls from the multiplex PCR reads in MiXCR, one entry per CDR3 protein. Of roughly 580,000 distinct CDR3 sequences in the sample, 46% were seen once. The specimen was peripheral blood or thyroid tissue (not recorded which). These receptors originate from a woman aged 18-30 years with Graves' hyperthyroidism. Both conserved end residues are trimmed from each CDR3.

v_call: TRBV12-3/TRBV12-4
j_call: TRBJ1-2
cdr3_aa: ASSRGDPNYGYT

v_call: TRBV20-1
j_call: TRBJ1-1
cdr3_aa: SARDSSVSRAF

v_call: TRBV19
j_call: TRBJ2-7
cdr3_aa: ASSMGYGATYEQY

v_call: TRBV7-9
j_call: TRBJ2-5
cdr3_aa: ASSLSLGETQY

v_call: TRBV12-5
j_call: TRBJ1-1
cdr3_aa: ASGAVADTEAF

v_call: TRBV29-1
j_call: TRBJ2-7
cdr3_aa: MLTGGEQY

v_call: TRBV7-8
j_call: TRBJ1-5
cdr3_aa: ASSQGTSNQPQH

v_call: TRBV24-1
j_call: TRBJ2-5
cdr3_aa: ATSDLRGTGGETQY

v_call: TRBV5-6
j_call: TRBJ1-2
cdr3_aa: ASSLRWQAVDYGYT

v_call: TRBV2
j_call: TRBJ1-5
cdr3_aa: ASSRDIPNQPQH